The rows below give T cell receptor beta chains drawn from one sample of a study of CD8 T cells in Susac syndrome. TCRdb redid the calling of the immunoSEQ multiplex PCR reads with MiXCR, one entry per CDR3 protein. This sample has some 180,000 distinct CDR3 sequences, with roughly 92% found just once. Sequenced material: CD4+ T cells from PBMCs. The receptors derive from a human donor in good health. Both conserved end residues are part of each CDR3.

j_call: TRBJ1-5; v_call: TRBV19; cdr3_aa: CASGQGGNQPQHF
j_call: TRBJ2-2; v_call: TRBV12-3/TRBV12-4; cdr3_aa: CASSPSKNTGELFF
j_call: TRBJ2-2; v_call: TRBV4-1; cdr3_aa: CASTPGDRSTGELFF
j_call: TRBJ2-4; v_call: TRBV7-2; cdr3_aa: CASSLDVRVGKNIQYF
j_call: TRBJ1-2; v_call: TRBV12-3/TRBV12-4; cdr3_aa: CASWRQFPNYGYTF
j_call: TRBJ2-7; v_call: TRBV4-1; cdr3_aa: CASSQEARYEQYF
j_call: TRBJ2-3; v_call: TRBV29-1; cdr3_aa: CSGQGAGGRTDTQYF
j_call: TRBJ1-3; v_call: TRBV6-5; cdr3_aa: CASSYSGKSGNTIYF
j_call: TRBJ1-6; v_call: TRBV6-5; cdr3_aa: CASSLQGVNGPLHF
j_call: TRBJ1-2; v_call: TRBV12-3/TRBV12-4; cdr3_aa: CASRRRQGVSAGYTF
j_call: TRBJ2-2; v_call: TRBV9; cdr3_aa: CASSVAGGGTGELFF
j_call: TRBJ2-1; v_call: TRBV24-1; cdr3_aa: CATSDTDYNEQFF
j_call: TRBJ2-1; v_call: TRBV20-1; cdr3_aa: CSARGGGFVEQFF
j_call: TRBJ2-4; v_call: TRBV27; cdr3_aa: CASSSPLLAKNIQYF
j_call: TRBJ2-3; v_call: TRBV5-1; cdr3_aa: CASSLRLAGGTNTQYF
j_call: TRBJ1-1; v_call: TRBV28; cdr3_aa: CASSSDVGQGAAEAFF
j_call: TRBJ1-6; v_call: TRBV28; cdr3_aa: CASSPEDSPLHF
j_call: TRBJ1-1; v_call: TRBV7-8; cdr3_aa: CASSSSWTEAFF
j_call: TRBJ1-1; v_call: TRBV28; cdr3_aa: CASSRPRGQGTEAFF
j_call: TRBJ2-4; v_call: TRBV7-2; cdr3_aa: CASSTPLGTSGENIQYF
j_call: TRBJ2-5; v_call: TRBV19; cdr3_aa: CASTTGITGETQYF
j_call: TRBJ1-4; v_call: TRBV5-1; cdr3_aa: CASSQTGTVDEKLFF
j_call: TRBJ2-3; v_call: TRBV7-2; cdr3_aa: CASSSGTSGPQPYF
j_call: TRBJ2-1; v_call: TRBV6-5; cdr3_aa: CASSYSGPGQGGGEQFF
j_call: TRBJ2-3; v_call: TRBV29-1; cdr3_aa: CSVPGPGADTQYF
j_call: TRBJ1-1; v_call: TRBV7-2; cdr3_aa: CASSLTARGLNTEAFF
j_call: TRBJ2-6; v_call: TRBV10-3; cdr3_aa: CAISPLTGGANVLTF
j_call: TRBJ2-5; v_call: TRBV10-3; cdr3_aa: CAISESRTGDETQYF
j_call: TRBJ2-6; v_call: TRBV6-5; cdr3_aa: CASCFSGANVLTF